A selection of T cell receptor beta chains follows, all from one sample in a study of CD8 T cell repertoires and HIV-1 epitope variants. The protocol was immunoSEQ multiplex PCR, while the TCRdb copy is restricted to in-frame clones and leaves out a portion. The sample includes 1,500 to 2,000 clones, just over 70% of them seen just once. For these receptors, no antigen is known. The sequenced sample was cultured CD8+ T cells derived from PBMCs. The receptors were gathered from a male donor with HIV. Both conserved end residues are part of each CDR3. A D gene is named only where the DNA matches it firmly. Clone size is stated in some rows and not others, as once, few, many or a class when expanded.

j_call | d_call | v_call | clone_size | cdr3_aa | cdr3_nt
TRBJ2-5 | NA | TRBV30 | few | CAWSAVRETQYF | TGTGCCTGGAGTGCGGTCCGGGAGACCCAGTACTTC
TRBJ2-7 | NA | TRBV28 | NA | CASSFPLVGADEQYF | TGTGCCAGCAGTTTCCCCTTGGTAGGGGCAGACGAGCAGTACTTC
TRBJ2-2 | NA | TRBV5-1 | NA | CASSSNEGVDTGELFF | TGCGCCAGCAGCTCGAATGAAGGGGTGGACACCGGGGAGCTGTTTTTT
TRBJ2-1 | TRBD2 | TRBV5-1 | NA | CASSFGLAGVYNEQFF | TGCGCCAGCAGCTTTGGACTAGCGGGGGTCTACAATGAGCAGTTCTTC
TRBJ2-7 | NA | TRBV19 | NA | CASSIAGDSLYEQYF | TGTGCCAGTAGTATAGCGGGGGACAGCCTCTACGAGCAGTACTTC
TRBJ2-1 | TRBD2 | TRBV5-5 | NA | CASSPWTSPNEQFF | TGTGCCAGCAGCCCCTGGACTAGCCCCAATGAGCAGTTCTTC
TRBJ1-5 | NA | TRBV30 | NA | CALRGLSNQPQHF | TGTGCCCTTCGGGGTCTCAGCAATCAGCCCCAGCATTTT
TRBJ2-3 | NA | TRBV6-5 | NA | CASSYRRQLGDTQYF | TGTGCCAGCAGTTACCGTCGTCAGTTGGGGGATACGCAGTATTTT
TRBJ2-7 | TRBD1 | TRBV19 | NA | CATRTGGGEQYF | TGTGCCACCCGGACAGGGGGCGGAGAGCAGTACTTC
TRBJ1-1 | NA | TRBV4-2 | NA | CASSQVNTEAFF | TGTGCCAGCAGCCAAGTGAACACTGAAGCTTTCTTT
TRBJ2-7 | NA | TRBV6-1 | NA | CASSDQGSSYEQYF | TGTGCCAGCAGTGATCAGGGAAGCTCCTACGAGCAGTACTTC
TRBJ1-5 | NA | TRBV7-2 | NA | CASSLELFDQPQHF | TGTGCCAGCAGCTTAGAGCTCTTTGATCAGCCCCAGCATTTT
TRBJ2-1 | TRBD2 | TRBV4-2 | NA | CASRPTGGPSDNEQFF | TGTGCCAGCAGACCCACGGGGGGGCCTTCTGACAATGAGCAGTTCTTC
TRBJ1-4 | TRBD1 | TRBV7-9 | few | CASSLDVGGADEKLFF | TGTGCCAGCAGCTTAGATGTAGGGGGCGCCGATGAAAAACTGTTTTTT
TRBJ1-1 | NA | TRBV6-5 | NA | CASSENTEAFF | TGTGCCAGCAGTGAGAACACTGAAGCTTTCTTT